The T cell receptor beta chain described here comes from a study of cytomegalovirus exposure and HLA in healthy donors. Study-wide points: Reports state that TCR beta sequences accurately predicted most subjects' HLA-A and HLA-B alleles. The analysis excluded some indistinguishable V segments, including TRBV6-2 and TRBV6-3.

Per germline, CDR1 SGHVS and CDR2 FNYEAQ. Trimming cost V 1 base and J 6 bases; bases outside gene matches: 4. This CDR3 is 14 amino acids long. PCR employed 60 Vbeta and 13 Jbeta primers. This table comes from immunoSEQ multiplex PCR, and its TCRdb copy is limited to in-frame clones, with some not included. Of approximately 290,000 clones listed, about four fifths are singletons. Of note for this clone: The antigen remains undetermined. Other DNA variants within this sample encode the same CDR3.

Sampled while nominally healthy, donors likely had unrecorded immune exposures. This chain joins TRBV7-6 and TRBJ2-7; 9 bases align to TRBD1. Sequencing was performed on PBMCs. This clonotype originated in a girl aged 2-10 years in good health and CMV-seronegative. Written as DNA, the CDR3 is TGTGCCAGCAGCTTAGGCGGGACAGGGAGCGAGCAGTACTTC. The encoded protein is CASSLGGTGSEQYF. The full variable domain, with the rest looked up from reference TRBV7-6 and TRBJ2-7, is GAGVSQSPRYKVTKRGQDVALRCDPISGHVSLYWYRQALGQGPEFLTYFNYEAQQDKSGLPNDRFSAERPEGSISTLTIQRTEQRDSAMYRCASSLGGTGSEQYFGPGTRLTVT.